This TCR beta chain was profiled in a study of cytomegalovirus exposure and HLA in healthy donors. Whole-study results and caveats: Trimming of TCR beta V- and J-genes showed a link, identified in a later analysis, to a missense DCLRE1C variant.

As for this clone: Its specificity is not known.

The germline V gene encodes CDR1 ENHRY and CDR2 SYGVKD. V trimming: 2 bases; J trimming: 7 bases; junction bases outside the gene matches: 12. There are 16 residues in the CDR3. Primers included in the PCR were 60 Vbeta and 13 Jbeta primers. TCRdb keeps only in-frame clones here, not all; method: immunoSEQ multiplex PCR. Among 120,000 or so clones, approximately 74% were seen once, and the ten largest hold about 9.9%. The sequence derives from a woman between 45 and 60 years old in good health and CMV-seropositive. V usage is TRBV10-3 and J usage is TRBJ1-1; 8 nucleotides line up with TRBD1. Sequenced input: PBMCs. The CDR3 reads CAISEISGQGVFEAFF. The CDR3 bases are TGTGCCATCAGTGAGATTTCAGGACAGGGTGTTTTTGAAGCTTTCTTT.